A single sample is the source of the 18 T cell receptor beta chains below, sequenced in a study of glioma-infiltrating T cells after dendritic cell vaccination. Here immunoSEQ multiplex PCR was the method, and the copy in TCRdb shows in-frame clones only, minus some. The sample has roughly 100,000 clones, roughly 81% seen once. The input for sequencing was blood, taken before dendritic cell vaccination. These receptors came from a human donor with glioblastoma.

In its sample, this clone was seen once. The chain links TRBV5-1 to TRBJ2-7; the match to TRBD2 covers 8 bases. The CDR3 runs 15 residues. The V and J ends lost 4 bases and 2 bases, in that order; junction bases with no gene match: 8. Germline CDR1 and CDR2: SGHRS and YFSETQ. The CDR3 bases are TGCGCCAGCAGCGCGACCCAGCGGGGGACCTACGAGCAGTACTTC. Its protein is CASSATQRGTYEQYF.

This chain links TRBV28 with TRBJ1-2; 9 bases agree with TRBD1. The CDR3 extends over 16 amino acids. Germline CDR1 reads MDHEN; CDR2 reads SYDVKM. V trimming: 2 bases; J trimming: 5 bases; junction bases outside the gene matches: 9. CDR3 sequence reads: CASSLRDWTGEYGYTF. Written as DNA, the CDR3 is TGTGCCAGCAGTTTAAGGGATTGGACAGGGGAGTATGGCTACACCTTC.

The chain employs TRBV12-5 and TRBJ1-2; possibly TRBD1 for D (6 bases). The V gene's germline CDR1 is LGHNT and CDR2 FRNRAP. CDR3 length: 14 residues. The V and J ends lost 2 bases and 5 bases respectively, with 12 bases between them. The chain's CDR3 is CASGLTIGQYGYTF. CDR3 sequence (DNA): TGTGCTAGTGGTTTGACAATAGGACAGTATGGCTACACCTTC.

The rearrangement links TRBV5-1 to TRBJ2-3, with 9 bases matching TRBD2. The CDR3 length is 16 residues. Germline CDR1 SGHRS, CDR2 YFSETQ. Trimming took 7 bases from V and 3 from J; bases not matched to a gene: 12. The CDR3 sequence: CASSPGGGAGTDTQYF. The DNA for the CDR3 is TGCGCCAGCTCTCCGGGCGGGGGGGCCGGAACAGATACGCAGTATTTT.

This clone is a singleton in its sample. This chain uses TRBV27 with TRBJ1-2; D possibly corresponds to TRBD1 (5 bases). Germline CDR1 and CDR2: MNHEY and SMNVEV (reference sequence). The CDR3 contains 14 residues. V was clipped by 8 bases and J by 4 bases, with 17 bases between them. Here the CDR3 reads CASRSGARGYGYTF. The CDR3 coding sequence is TGTGCCAGCCGGAGCGGGGCGCGGGGCTATGGCTACACCTTC.

This clone has just one count. This chain joins TRBV18 and TRBJ2-5; 13 positions agree with TRBD2. J lost 4 bases, V lost 0 bases, and 8 bases had no gene match. This CDR3 contains 18 residues. Germline V gene lookup returns CDR1 KGHSH and CDR2 LQKENI. The CDR3 sequence is CASSPPWGLAGLTETQYF. As DNA, the CDR3 is TGTGCCAGCTCACCACCGTGGGGACTAGCGGGGCTCACAGAGACCCAGTACTTC.

This clone was recorded once. This chain connects TRBV5-1 to TRBJ2-7; 8 nucleotides line up with TRBD1. Germline values: CDR1 SGHRS, CDR2 YFSETQ. The CDR3 sequence is 15 residues long. The V and J ends lost 2 bases and 3 bases, in that order; junction bases with no gene match: 7. The CDR3 loop reads CASSLTGGVDYEQYF. The CDR3 DNA is TGCGCCAGCAGCTTAACAGGGGGAGTGGACTACGAGCAGTACTTC.

CDR3 in amino acids: CASSHDRGQGFSNQPQHF. DNA of the CDR3: TGCGCCAGCAGCCACGACAGGGGGCAAGGTTTTAGCAATCAGCCCCAGCATTTT. The V and J genes are TRBV4-1 and TRBJ1-5; 10 bases are a match to TRBD1. CDR3 length: 18 amino acids. Germline CDR1 is MGHRA and CDR2 is YSYEKL. J was trimmed by 0 bases and V by 3 bases; bases with no gene match: 8.

This sequence joins TRBV7-8 and TRBJ2-7; 9 bases line up with TRBD2. V lost 2 bases and J lost 2; bases outside the gene matches: 7. The CDR3 spans 16 residues. Germline CDR1 reads SGHVS; CDR2 reads FQNEAQ. The CDR3 DNA sequence: TGTGCCAGCAGCTTAACTTTGGGACTAGCCCCCTACGAGCAGTACTTC. Protein product: CASSLTLGLAPYEQYF. The full variable domain, completed using reference TRBV7-8 and TRBJ2-7, is GAGVSQSPRYKVAKRGQDVALRCDPISGHVSLFWYQQALGQGPEFLTYFQNEAQLDKSGLPSDRFFAERPEGSVSTLKIQRTQQEDSAVYLCASSLTLGLAPYEQYFGPGTRLTVT.

The chain joins TRBV9 to TRBJ2-3; perhaps TRBD2 as D (6 bases). The germline V and J ends were trimmed by 3 bases and 0 bases, with 14 bases remaining between them. Germline V lookup: CDR1 SGDLS, CDR2 YYNGEE. The CDR3 runs 16 residues. Here the CDR3 reads CASSAPGVFSTDTQYF. CDR3 in DNA: TGTGCCAGCAGCGCCCCGGGGGTTTTTAGCACAGATACGCAGTATTTT.

V gene TRBV10-3 combines with J gene TRBJ2-5; TRBD1 aligns across 7 bases. Germline loops: CDR1 ENHRY, CDR2 SYGVKD. The length of the CDR3 is 15 residues. V shed 3 bases and J 1 base; nucleotides not matched to a gene: 5. The CDR3 region is CAISEQDRSQETQYF. CDR3 DNA: TGTGCCATCAGTGAACAGGACAGGAGCCAAGAGACCCAGTACTTC.

This clone showed up just a few times. The chain has TRBV6-6 and TRBJ1-1; the D gene is possibly TRBD1 (6 bases). The germline gives CDR1 MNHNY, CDR2 SVGAGI (reference sequence). V lost 2 bases and J 11 bases, leaving 15 bases between the germline ends. This CDR3 has 13 residues. CDR3 residues: CASSYQIQGSAFF. The CDR3 nucleotides are TGTGCCAGCAGTTACCAAATTCAGGGGTCTGCTTTCTTT.

The CDR3 reads CASSLADGQGSPLHF. In DNA, the CDR3 is TGTGCCAGCAGCTTAGCCGACGGACAGGGTTCACCCCTCCACTTT. V is TRBV7-8 and J is TRBJ1-6; the match to TRBD1 covers 8 bases. Per germline, CDR1 SGHVS and CDR2 FQNEAQ. V gave up 0 bases and J gave up 9 bases; unmatched junction bases: 4. CDR3 size: 15 residues.

J is TRBJ2-2 and V is TRBV5-1; 7 nucleotides line up with TRBD2. This CDR3 is built from 20 residues. V trimming: 3 bases; J trimming: 0 bases; junction bases outside the gene matches: 17. The germline CDR1 and CDR2 sequences are SGHRS and YFSETQ. CDR3 in DNA: TGCGCCAGCAGCTGGACCTCACAGCGGGGAAGGACCGCGAACACCGGGGAGCTGTTTTTT. Translating gives CASSWTSQRGRTANTGELFF.

The chain couples TRBV23-1 to TRBJ1-1; D ambiguous. TRBV23-1 is sorted into the ORF group, with uncertain function. V gave up 8 bases and J gave up 5 bases, with 12 bases separating them. There are 12 residues in the CDR3. This CDR3 is CASVQEGTEAFF. Here the CDR3 DNA reads TGCGCCAGCGTTCAAGAGGGAACTGAAGCTTTCTTT.

V and J are TRBV7-9 and TRBJ2-1, with a tentative D call TRBD1 (7 bases). CDR3 size: 12 residues. The germline CDR1 and CDR2 sequences are SEHNR and FQNEAQ (reference sequence). Trimming pared 5 bases from V and 16 bases from J, leaving 18 bases between. The CDR3 sequence is CASSQGFQGGFF. In DNA form, the CDR3 reads TGTGCCAGCAGCCAAGGATTCCAGGGGGGCTTCTTC.

This clone turned up a few times. V is TRBV19 and J is TRBJ2-7; the D gene is possibly TRBD1 (5 bases). Trimming removed 3 bases from V and 6 bases from J, with 18 bases in between. CDR3 size: 15 residues. In germline, CDR1 is LNHDA, CDR2 SQIVND (reference sequence). This CDR3 is CASSIKAGNRGEQYF. The CDR3 DNA sequence: TGTGCCAGTAGTATTAAGGCAGGGAATAGGGGCGAGCAGTACTTC.

V and J are TRBV11-3 and TRBJ2-7; D ambiguous. The ends were cut back, 0 bases at V and 2 bases at J, with 11 bases in the middle. The CDR3 loop spans 15 amino acids. Germline values: CDR1 SGHNT, CDR2 YENEEA. The CDR3 coding sequence is TGTGCCAGCAGCTTAGATCGACTCGGAACCTACGAGCAGTACTTC. Translating gives CASSLDRLGTYEQYF.